This T cell receptor (beta chain) was recorded in a study of spatial heterogeneity in lung cancer. TCRdb reprocessed the 5' RACE reads with MiXCR, giving one entry per CDR3 protein. Of around 41,000 distinct CDR3 sequences in the sample, 6% to 7.5% are singletons; the top ten hold around 43%. Time point: sample taken at primary tumor resection. The study sequenced unsorted whole RNA from tumor, nontumor lung or frozen PBMC. V trimming: 3 bases; J trimming: 2 bases; junction bases outside the gene matches: 10. The germline gives CDR1 SGHAT, CDR2 FQNNGV. CDR3 length: 17 amino acids. This clonotype was seen a few times.

The chain has TRBV11-2 and TRBJ2-1, with TRBD2 matching over 7 bases. The sequencing here drew on PBMCs, taken at surgery. The receptor comes from a female donor with early-stage non-small cell lung cancer. CDR3 in amino acids: CASSLTSSPGTYNEQFF. The CDR3, as DNA: TGTGCCAGCAGCTTGACTAGCTCACCGGGAACCTACAATGAGCAGTTCTTC.